Listed below are T cell receptor beta chains from one sample, sequenced in a study of T-cell reconstitution after alpha-beta-depleted transplantation in children. TCRdb passed the PCR reads through MiXCR, listing each CDR3 protein once. This repertoire shows around 230,000 distinct CDR3 sequences, more than 15% found once; its top ten account for 35% to 50%. The specimen comprised PBMCs, mostly from graft donor cells, sampled 360 days after TCRalphabeta/CD19-depleted stem cell transplant. These receptors were taken from a male patient between 2 and 15 years old who had a stem cell transplant for acute lymphoblastic leukemia, so the T cells may come from the graft donor. CDR3s include the opening cysteine and the closing phenylalanine or tryptophan. D genes are given only for firm matches. Size is stated for part of the rows, as once, few or many counts, or as a class when the clone is expanded.

clone_size: -
j_call: TRBJ1-2
v_call: TRBV4-3
cdr3_length: 15
d_call: -
cdr3_aa: CASSQDEGGDYGYTF
cdr3_nt: TGCGCCAGCAGCCAAGATGAAGGAGGGGACTATGGCTACACCTTC

clone_size: -
j_call: TRBJ2-1
v_call: TRBV2
cdr3_length: 16
d_call: TRBD2
cdr3_aa: CASRDSRGLAGNEQFF
cdr3_nt: TGTGCCAGCAGAGACAGCAGAGGACTAGCGGGGAATGAGCAGTTCTTC

clone_size: many
j_call: TRBJ1-2
v_call: TRBV29-1
cdr3_length: 15
d_call: TRBD1
cdr3_aa: CSVAGTGAGSYGYTF
cdr3_nt: TGCAGCGTGGCCGGGACAGGGGCCGGGAGCTATGGCTACACCTTC

clone_size: -
j_call: TRBJ2-5
v_call: TRBV24-1
cdr3_length: 17
d_call: TRBD2
cdr3_aa: CGACDSGTSASKGTQYF
cdr3_nt: TGTGGCGCCTGTGATTCCGGGACTAGCGCGTCTAAAGGGACCCAGTACTTC

clone_size: -
j_call: TRBJ2-7
v_call: TRBV20-1
cdr3_length: 18
d_call: TRBD2
cdr3_aa: CWARDSSVPGLASYEQYF
cdr3_nt: TGCTGGGCTAGGGATAGTAGTGTTCCGGGACTAGCGTCCTACGAGCAGTACTTC

clone_size: few
j_call: TRBJ2-7
v_call: TRBV5-1
cdr3_length: 13
d_call: TRBD1
cdr3_aa: CASSTGQGTEQYF
cdr3_nt: TGCGCCAGCAGCACGGGACAGGGGACCGAGCAGTACTTC

clone_size: -
j_call: TRBJ1-1
v_call: TRBV12-3/TRBV12-4
cdr3_length: 14
d_call: -
cdr3_aa: CASSLGGWGTEAFF
cdr3_nt: TGTGCCAGCAGTTTAGGAGGTTGGGGGACTGAAGCTTTCTTT

clone_size: -
j_call: TRBJ2-1
v_call: TRBV18
cdr3_length: 14
d_call: -
cdr3_aa: CASSPVQGYNEQFF
cdr3_nt: TGTGCCAGCTCACCAGTTCAAGGCTACAATGAGCAGTTCTTC

clone_size: few
j_call: TRBJ1-4
v_call: TRBV10-3
cdr3_length: 14
d_call: -
cdr3_aa: CAISDRTLNEKLFF
cdr3_nt: TGTGCCATCAGTGACCGGACACTGAATGAAAAACTGTTTTTT

clone_size: few
j_call: TRBJ2-3
v_call: TRBV28
cdr3_length: 14
d_call: -
cdr3_aa: CASSKTGGTDTQYF
cdr3_nt: TGTGCCAGCAGCAAGACAGGCGGCACAGATACGCAGTATTTT

clone_size: -
j_call: TRBJ1-2
v_call: TRBV28
cdr3_length: 13
d_call: -
cdr3_aa: CASSPRRNYGYTF
cdr3_nt: TGTGCCAGCAGTCCGCGACGGAACTATGGCTACACCTTC

clone_size: few
j_call: TRBJ2-3
v_call: TRBV20-1
cdr3_length: 12
d_call: -
cdr3_aa: CSARSGTDTQYF
cdr3_nt: TGCAGTGCTAGGTCGGGGACGGATACGCAGTATTTT

clone_size: -
j_call: TRBJ1-6
v_call: TRBV20-1
cdr3_length: 16
d_call: -
cdr3_aa: CSARDQGILYNSPLHF
cdr3_nt: TGCAGTGCTAGAGATCAGGGGATTCTATATAATTCACCCCTCCACTTT

clone_size: few
j_call: TRBJ2-7
v_call: TRBV5-1
cdr3_length: 18
d_call: TRBD2
cdr3_aa: CASSWGTGTSGSSYEQYF
cdr3_nt: TGCGCCAGCAGCTGGGGTACCGGGACTAGCGGGAGCTCCTACGAGCAGTACTTC

clone_size: many
j_call: TRBJ2-1
v_call: TRBV6-5
cdr3_length: 15
d_call: TRBD2
cdr3_aa: CATFLRRGDYNEQFF
cdr3_nt: TGTGCCACCTTCCTGAGGCGGGGGGACTACAATGAGCAGTTCTTC

clone_size: few
j_call: TRBJ1-6
v_call: TRBV27
cdr3_length: 12
d_call: -
cdr3_aa: CASRTGNSPLHF
cdr3_nt: TGTGCCAGCAGGACAGGAAATTCACCCCTCCACTTT

clone_size: few
j_call: TRBJ2-1
v_call: TRBV5-1
cdr3_length: 14
d_call: TRBD2
cdr3_aa: CASSLAAAGIEQFF
cdr3_nt: TGCGCCAGCAGCTTGGCGGCAGCGGGGATTGAGCAGTTCTTC

clone_size: once
j_call: TRBJ2-7
v_call: TRBV29-1
cdr3_length: 17
d_call: TRBD1
cdr3_aa: CSVGDTDRGRLGYEQYF
cdr3_nt: TGCAGCGTTGGAGACACGGACAGGGGAAGGTTAGGCTACGAGCAGTACTTC

clone_size: few
j_call: TRBJ2-7
v_call: TRBV6-4
cdr3_length: 15
d_call: TRBD2
cdr3_aa: CASSETSGGSYEQYF
cdr3_nt: TGTGCCAGCAGCGAAACTAGCGGGGGCTCCTACGAGCAGTACTTC

clone_size: many
j_call: TRBJ1-2
v_call: TRBV7-9
cdr3_length: 13
d_call: -
cdr3_aa: CASSFAGRPGYTF
cdr3_nt: TGTGCCAGCAGCTTCGCAGGGCGGCCGGGCTACACCTTC

clone_size: -
j_call: TRBJ2-5
v_call: TRBV29-1
cdr3_length: 13
d_call: -
cdr3_aa: CSVGAGPLETQYF
cdr3_nt: TGCAGCGTCGGAGCGGGCCCTCTAGAGACCCAGTACTTC

clone_size: few
j_call: TRBJ2-1
v_call: TRBV5-1
cdr3_length: 16
d_call: TRBD2
cdr3_aa: CASSPRGAGVYNEQFF
cdr3_nt: TGCGCCAGCAGCCCCAGAGGAGCGGGGGTTTACAATGAGCAGTTCTTC

clone_size: -
j_call: TRBJ2-7
v_call: TRBV21-1
cdr3_length: 13
d_call: -
cdr3_aa: CASVSSTRHEQYF
cdr3_nt: TGTGCCAGTGTTAGTAGTACCAGACACGAGCAGTACTTC

clone_size: few
j_call: TRBJ2-1
v_call: TRBV10-3
cdr3_length: 17
d_call: -
cdr3_aa: CAISESGTSISYNEQFF
cdr3_nt: TGTGCCATCAGTGAGTCCGGGACATCCATCTCCTACAATGAGCAGTTCTTC

clone_size: -
j_call: TRBJ2-1
v_call: TRBV29-1
cdr3_length: 13
d_call: TRBD1
cdr3_aa: CSVAGQRYNEQFF
cdr3_nt: TGCAGCGTTGCGGGACAGCGCTACAATGAGCAGTTCTTC

clone_size: few
j_call: TRBJ2-2
v_call: TRBV12-3/TRBV12-4
cdr3_length: 17
d_call: -
cdr3_aa: CASSFGLGGLNTGELFF
cdr3_nt: TGTGCCAGCAGTTTCGGCCTGGGGGGACTGAACACCGGGGAGCTGTTTTTT

clone_size: -
j_call: TRBJ2-2
v_call: TRBV12-3/TRBV12-4
cdr3_length: 15
d_call: TRBD1
cdr3_aa: CASNPRGNFTGELFF
cdr3_nt: TGTGCCAGCAACCCCAGGGGGAACTTTACCGGGGAGCTGTTTTTT

clone_size: -
j_call: TRBJ2-3
v_call: TRBV15
cdr3_length: 13
d_call: -
cdr3_aa: CATSSSIGDTQYF
cdr3_nt: TGTGCCACCAGCAGTAGCATTGGAGATACGCAGTATTTT

clone_size: few
j_call: TRBJ2-3
v_call: TRBV7-2
cdr3_length: 14
d_call: -
cdr3_aa: CASSSRRSTDTQYF
cdr3_nt: TGTGCCAGCAGCTCCCGACGGTCCACAGATACGCAGTATTTT

clone_size: -
j_call: TRBJ1-1
v_call: TRBV25-1
cdr3_length: 14
d_call: -
cdr3_aa: CASRSRALNTEAFF
cdr3_nt: TGTGCCAGCAGGTCTCGGGCGTTGAACACTGAAGCTTTCTTT

clone_size: few
j_call: TRBJ1-5
v_call: TRBV20-1
cdr3_length: 15
d_call: -
cdr3_aa: CSADAGGYSNQPQHF
cdr3_nt: TGCAGTGCTGACGCGGGCGGCTATAGCAATCAGCCCCAGCATTTT

clone_size: -
j_call: TRBJ1-4
v_call: TRBV16
cdr3_length: 16
d_call: -
cdr3_aa: CASSPSQDATNEKLFF
cdr3_nt: TGTGCCAGCAGCCCCTCCCAGGACGCAACTAATGAAAAACTGTTTTTT

clone_size: few
j_call: TRBJ2-1
v_call: TRBV7-6
cdr3_length: 15
d_call: -
cdr3_aa: CATSSPGGLGNEQFF
cdr3_nt: TGTGCCACCTCATCACCGGGGGGCCTCGGGAATGAGCAGTTCTTC

clone_size: few
j_call: TRBJ2-7
v_call: TRBV12-3/TRBV12-4
cdr3_length: 14
d_call: -
cdr3_aa: CASSPGHWPYEQYF
cdr3_nt: TGTGCCAGCAGCCCGGGACATTGGCCCTACGAGCAGTACTTC

clone_size: few
j_call: TRBJ2-3
v_call: TRBV5-1
cdr3_length: 14
d_call: -
cdr3_aa: CASSLEWPGDTQYF
cdr3_nt: TGCGCCAGCAGCTTGGAATGGCCAGGGGATACGCAGTATTTT

clone_size: -
j_call: TRBJ2-7
v_call: TRBV4-2
cdr3_length: 16
d_call: TRBD2
cdr3_aa: CASSPFWRESSYEQYF
cdr3_nt: TGTGCCAGCAGCCCGTTTTGGCGGGAGAGCTCCTACGAGCAGTACTTC

clone_size: many
j_call: TRBJ2-5
v_call: TRBV12-3/TRBV12-4
cdr3_length: 16
d_call: -
cdr3_aa: CASSLGTNRVGETQYF
cdr3_nt: TGTGCCAGCAGTTTAGGGACTAACAGGGTCGGGGAGACCCAGTACTTC

clone_size: -
j_call: TRBJ2-5
v_call: TRBV9
cdr3_length: 16
d_call: -
cdr3_aa: CASSVGSRGSQETQYF
cdr3_nt: TGTGCCAGCAGCGTAGGGTCGAGAGGTTCCCAAGAGACCCAGTACTTC

clone_size: -
j_call: TRBJ1-1
v_call: TRBV12-3/TRBV12-4
cdr3_length: 14
d_call: TRBD1
cdr3_aa: CASSRDRENTEAFF
cdr3_nt: TGTGCCAGCAGTCGCGACAGGGAGAACACTGAAGCTTTCTTT

clone_size: few
j_call: TRBJ1-2
v_call: TRBV4-3
cdr3_length: 15
d_call: -
cdr3_aa: CASSQDKVNSYGYTF
cdr3_nt: TGCGCCAGCAGCCAAGATAAGGTCAACAGCTATGGCTACACCTTC

clone_size: -
j_call: TRBJ1-5
v_call: TRBV7-2
cdr3_length: 15
d_call: -
cdr3_aa: CASSLPPGDRQPQHF
cdr3_nt: TGTGCCAGCAGCTTACCCCCAGGGGATAGGCAGCCCCAGCATTTT

clone_size: few
j_call: TRBJ2-7
v_call: TRBV6-1
cdr3_length: 15
d_call: TRBD2
cdr3_aa: CASSIGLAGSYEQYF
cdr3_nt: TGTGCCAGCAGCATCGGACTAGCGGGTAGCTACGAGCAGTACTTC

clone_size: many
j_call: TRBJ1-2
v_call: TRBV5-1
cdr3_length: 13
d_call: TRBD1
cdr3_aa: CASSLDRDYGYTF
cdr3_nt: TGTGCCAGCAGCCTAGACAGGGACTATGGCTACACCTTC

clone_size: -
j_call: TRBJ1-1
v_call: TRBV5-1
cdr3_length: 13
d_call: TRBD1
cdr3_aa: CASSGGQGWGAFF
cdr3_nt: TGCGCCAGCAGCGGGGGACAGGGGTGGGGAGCTTTCTTT

clone_size: few
j_call: TRBJ2-3
v_call: TRBV5-1
cdr3_length: 14
d_call: -
cdr3_aa: CASSLGTFTDTQYF
cdr3_nt: TGCGCCAGCAGCCTTGGGACTTTCACAGATACGCAGTATTTT